The 11 T cell receptor beta chains presented below share a single source sample, sequenced in a study of identifying expanded T cells in peripheral blood. This table comes from immunoSEQ multiplex PCR, and its TCRdb copy is limited to in-frame clones, with some not included. The sample consists of approximately 110,000 clones, about 89% of them appearing once. Sequenced input: blood. All receptors derive from a person aged 18-69 years in good health.

This clone has only a few counts. The genes are TRBV19 and TRBJ1-2; no definite D call. This CDR3 comprises 15 residues. Trimming stripped 7 bases from V and 1 base from J, with 16 bases between. The germline gives CDR1 LNHDA, CDR2 SQIVND (reference sequence). This CDR3 is CASTTGLRVNYGYTF. In DNA, the CDR3 is TGTGCCAGTACGACGGGCCTCCGAGTTAACTATGGCTACACCTTC.

V is TRBV2 and J is TRBJ2-5; TRBD1 matches 9 bases. The J call may not be correct, given that the DNA end is closer to TRBJ2-7. This CDR3 is 14 amino acids long. CDR1 is SNHLY, CDR2 FYNNEI, per germline. For the CDR3, the DNA is TGTGCCAGCAGCCCGGGACAGGGCTCCTACGAGCAGTACTTC. This encodes CASSPGQGSYEQYF.

The chain couples TRBV15 to TRBJ1-2; D gene ambiguous. This CDR3 spans 16 amino acids. Germline V lookup: CDR1 LNHNV, CDR2 YYDKDF (reference sequence). V lost 8 bases and J lost 0, with 19 bases in between. The CDR3 is CATRKAGDGANYGYTF. The CDR3 nucleotides read TGTGCCACCCGAAAAGCTGGAGATGGGGCTAACTATGGCTACACCTTC.

The gene calls are TRBV18 and TRBJ1-1; possibly TRBD1 for D (5 bases). The CDR3 loop spans 15 amino acids. Trimming left V 2 bases short and J 6 bases short, with 16 bases between. The V gene's germline CDR1 is KGHSH and CDR2 LQKENI. CDR3 in amino acids: CASSPFRREGSEAFF. CDR3 bases: TGTGCCAGCTCACCATTTCGCAGGGAGGGGTCTGAAGCTTTCTTT.

The chain carries TRBV11-2 and TRBJ2-1, with D possibly being TRBD1 or TRBD2 (5 bases each). Germline assignment: CDR1 SGHAT and CDR2 FQNNGV. The CDR3 covers 15 residues. Between the trimmed V and J ends, which lost 0 bases and 12 bases, there was a span of 18 bases. Here the CDR3 DNA reads TGTGCCAGCAGCTTAGACCCCGGGGCCTTCTTAGTGCAGTTCTTC. This translates into CASSLDPGAFLVQFF.

This chain connects TRBV10-2 to TRBJ1-2; TRBD1 matches 12 bases. J lost 6 bases, V lost 5 bases, and 13 bases had no gene match. The CDR3 has 17 amino acids. CDR1 and CDR2 from the germline V gene are WSHSY and SAAADI. The CDR3: CASSFLVPGTGGDGYTF. As DNA, the CDR3 is TGCGCCAGCAGTTTCCTCGTACCCGGGACAGGGGGCGATGGCTACACCTTC.

This clone has a single count. The rearrangement joins TRBV5-3 to TRBJ1-5; 9 positions match TRBD1. TRBV5-3 is noted as an ORF with a role that remains uncertain. Trimming cost V 3 bases and J 4 bases; bases outside gene matches: 26. This CDR3 has 22 amino acids. The CDR3: CARSSILGQGNTAGRLNQPQHF. CDR3 DNA sequence: TGTGCCAGAAGCTCAATCCTAGGACAGGGGAATACTGCGGGGCGGTTGAATCAGCCCCAGCATTTT.

The genes are TRBV19 and TRBJ2-7, with D perhaps matching TRBD2 (7 bases). V was pared by 3 bases and J by 5 bases, with 20 bases between. This CDR3 spans 16 amino acids. Germline V gene data show CDR1 as LNHDA and CDR2 as SQIVND (reference sequence). Here the CDR3 reads CASSMFLGASGNEQYF. Here the CDR3 DNA reads TGTGCCAGTAGTATGTTTTTGGGGGCGAGCGGGAACGAGCAGTACTTC.

The chain uses TRBV5-1 and TRBJ2-5; the D gene is possibly TRBD2 (5 bases). There are 13 residues in the CDR3. V was trimmed by 4 bases and J by 0 bases, leaving 7 bases between them. Looked up from germline, CDR1 is SGHRS and CDR2 is YFSETQ. The CDR3 reads CASSVDYQETQYF. CDR3 sequence (DNA): TGCGCCAGCAGCGTGGACTACCAAGAGACCCAGTACTTC. The variable domain in full, with the rest retrieved from reference TRBV5-1 and TRBJ2-5, is KAGVTQTPRYLIKTRGQQVTLSCSPISGHRSVSWYQQTPGQGLQFLFEYFSETQRNKGNFPGRFSGRQFSNSRSEMNVSTLELGDSALYLCASSVDYQETQYFGPGTRLLVL.

This sequence joins TRBV7-2 and TRBJ2-7; D is undetermined. Trimming removed 5 bases from V and 0 bases from J, with 8 bases in between. The germline gives CDR1 SGHTA, CDR2 FQGNSA. The CDR3 loop spans 13 amino acids. The chain's CDR3 is CASSPPSSYEQYF. The DNA of the CDR3 is TGTGCCAGCAGCCCCCCGAGCTCCTACGAGCAGTACTTC.

The gene calls are TRBV5-4 and TRBJ1-2; D unclear. Germline V gives CDR1 SGHNT, CDR2 YYREEE (reference sequence). The V end was cut by 0 bases, the J end by 8 bases, with 11 bases between. This CDR3 spans 13 amino acids. The CDR3 DNA is TGTGCCAGCAGCTTGGATGAGTCTAGGGGCTACACCTTC. This codes for CASSLDESRGYTF.